These T cell receptor beta chains were read from a single sample in a study of read filtering for tumor transcriptome and immune sequencing. TCRdb fed the reads into MiXCR, producing one record per CDR3 protein. The repertoire has 60,000 or so distinct CDR3 sequences, approximately 18% of them found once; the top ten carry roughly 10%. Specimen: a population of CD138-negative cells sorted from bone marrow. Source of these receptors: a donor aged 40 or older with multiple myeloma. CDR3s include the opening cysteine and the closing phenylalanine or tryptophan. D genes are given only for firm matches. Some rows have no size entry. The others give once, few or many, or a class for an expanded clone.

J	D	V	size	DNA	CDR3
TRBJ2-2	TRBD1	TRBV20-1	many	TGCAGTGCCCAAGGGACAGGCAGGACCGGGGAGCTGTTTTTT	CSAQGTGRTGELFF
TRBJ2-1	TRBD2	TRBV7-3	NA	TGTGCCAGCAGCTTAGGGACTAGTGAATACGATGAGCAGTTCTTC	CASSLGTSEYDEQFF
TRBJ2-7	TRBD2	TRBV5-4	NA	TGTGCCAGCAGCTTATCCGGGACTAGCGGGGGAGGGCGCGAGCAGTACTTC	CASSLSGTSGGGREQYF
TRBJ1-1	NA	TRBV7-3	many	TGTGCCAGCAGCTTATACGGGAACACTGAAGCTTTCTTT	CASSLYGNTEAFF
TRBJ2-3	NA	TRBV7-9	many	TGTGCCAGCAGCTTAGTTTGGGGTGATACGCAGTATTTT	CASSLVWGDTQYF
TRBJ2-6	NA	TRBV7-2	many	TGTGCCAGCAGTCTGGCCTCTGGGGCCAACGTCCTGACTTTC	CASSLASGANVLTF
TRBJ2-1	TRBD1	TRBV20-1	many	TGCAGTGCTAGCTCGACAGGGTTTAATAGTGAGCAGTTCTTC	CSASSTGFNSEQFF
TRBJ2-5	NA	TRBV15	many	TGTGCCACCAGCAGAGATACCGGGGAGACCCAGTACTTC	CATSRDTGETQYF
TRBJ2-3	NA	TRBV25-1	many	TGTGCCAGCAGTGACTCCAGGGGATACACAGATACGCAGTATTTT	CASSDSRGYTDTQYF
TRBJ1-2	NA	TRBV6-6	many	TGTGCCAGCAGTGTACAGGGAAGCCGGGACTATGGCTACACCTTC	CASSVQGSRDYGYTF
TRBJ2-7	NA	TRBV28	many	TGTGCCAGCAGTTTAGGGACCTTCTACGAGCAGTACTTC	CASSLGTFYEQYF
TRBJ2-5	NA	TRBV5-1	few	TGCGCCAGCAGCTTGGATGGGACGGCGGACCAAGAGACCCAGTACTTC	CASSLDGTADQETQYF
TRBJ2-7	TRBD1	TRBV20-1	few	TGCAGTGCTGGAGGTGGCCGGACAGGTAATTTTCACTACGAGCAGTACTTC	CSAGGGRTGNFHYEQYF
TRBJ2-5	TRBD2	TRBV3-1	many	TGTGCCAGCAGCCAACTAGCGGCCCAAGAGACCCAGTACTTC	CASSQLAAQETQYF
TRBJ1-2	NA	TRBV5-4	few	TGTGCCAGCAGCTTGGATCCGGGACGGGGGGCGATGCGTGGCTACACCTTC	CASSLDPGRGAMRGYTF
TRBJ1-5	TRBD1	TRBV15	NA	TGTGCCACCAGCAGAGTAACAGGGGACGATCAGCCCCAGCATTTT	CATSRVTGDDQPQHF
TRBJ1-4	NA	TRBV6-5	many	TGTGCCAGCGCCCGAGGGTTCACTAATGAAAAACTGTTTTTT	CASARGFTNEKLFF
TRBJ2-2	NA	TRBV28	many	TGTGCCAGCAGTTTTTTAGAGCTCTCCGGGGAGCTGTTTTTT	CASSFLELSGELFF
TRBJ2-3	TRBD2	TRBV20-1	many	TGCAGTGCTAGAGTAGCGGGGGCGACAGATACGCAGTATTTT	CSARVAGATDTQYF
TRBJ1-1	NA	TRBV29-1	many	TGCAGCGTGACGCAAGGGAACACTGAAGCTTTCTTT	CSVTQGNTEAFF
TRBJ1-1	NA	TRBV6-5	NA	TGTGCCAGCACCCTCAGGATAGGGAACACTGAAGCTTTCTTT	CASTLRIGNTEAFF
TRBJ2-5	TRBD1	TRBV6-5	many	TGTGCCAGCAGAGGACTCACGGACAGGGGAGGGGGAGAGACCCAGTACTTC	CASRGLTDRGGGETQYF